The next 23 T cell receptor beta chains were all read from a single sample in a study of cytomegalovirus exposure and HLA in healthy donors. Primers for the PCR totalled 60 Vbeta and 13 Jbeta. Sequencing was performed with immunoSEQ multiplex PCR; in TCRdb, only in-frame clones are kept and a portion is missing. The sample comprises 150,000 to 200,000 clones, approximately 80% of which are singletons, and 0.098% rests with the top ten. The specimen was PBMCs. The receptors stem from a boy aged 2 to 10 in good health and CMV-seronegative.

The genes are TRBV11-2 and TRBJ2-1; TRBD1 is a possible D gene (6 bases). This CDR3 comprises 16 residues. Germline values: CDR1 SGHAT, CDR2 FQNNGV. The V end lost 4 bases, the J end lost 8 bases, and 21 bases lay between the germline ends. The CDR3 sequence: CASSSPPQGNFHEQFF. The CDR3 bases are TGTGCCAGCAGCTCCCCCCCGCAGGGGAATTTCCATGAGCAGTTCTTC. Based on the CDR3 plus reference TRBV11-2 and TRBJ2-1, the full variable domain is EAGVAQSPRYKIIEKRQSVAFWCNPISGHATLYWYQQILGQGPKLLIQFQNNGVVDDSQLPKDRFSAERLKGVDSTLKIQPAKLEDSAVYLCASSSPPQGNFHEQFFGPGTRLTVL.

The chain joins TRBV5-1 to TRBJ1-2; D unclear. Germline V gene lookup returns CDR1 SGHRS and CDR2 YFSETQ. The CDR3 is made up of 13 amino acids. Trimming stripped 1 base from V and 8 bases from J, with 12 bases between. This CDR3 reads CASSLRGAEGYTF. CDR3 sequence (DNA): TGCGCCAGCAGCTTGCGGGGTGCCGAAGGCTACACCTTC.

The chain employs TRBV7-9 and TRBJ1-3; the D is unclear. V shed 4 bases and J shed 9 bases, with 10 bases lying between them. The CDR3 spans 12 residues. CDR1 and CDR2 (germline): SEHNR, FQNEAQ (reference sequence). Here the CDR3 reads CASSSRLRTIYF. For the CDR3, the DNA is TGTGCCAGCAGCTCGAGATTGCGCACCATATATTTT.

This clone was found a few times. This chain joins TRBV4-1 and TRBJ1-2; no firm D call. Germline CDR1 is MGHRA and CDR2 is YSYEKL. Trimming removed 0 bases at V and 2 bases at J, with 10 bases between. This CDR3 spans 15 amino acids. The CDR3 region has the DNA TGCGCCAGCAGCCAAGAAGAGGTAGGCAACTATGGCTACACCTTC. It translates to CASSQEEVGNYGYTF.

The rearrangement joins TRBV19 to TRBJ2-1; TRBD1 matches at 8 bases. CDR3 length: 19 amino acids. The germline CDR1 and CDR2 sequences are LNHDA and SQIVND (reference sequence). V trimming: 3 bases; J trimming: 2 bases; junction bases outside the gene matches: 15. The CDR3 loop is CASSILTPGTGYAYNEQFF. CDR3 bases: TGTGCCAGTAGTATCTTAACTCCGGGGACAGGCTACGCCTACAATGAGCAGTTCTTC.

This chain uses TRBV9 with TRBJ2-5; D is possibly TRBD1 (6 bases). Per the germline V gene, CDR1 is SGDLS and CDR2 is YYNGEE. V was shortened by 0 bases and J by 5 bases, with 14 bases between the two germline ends. The CDR3 is 15 amino acids. CDR3 bases: TGTGCCAGCAGCGTAGTCGGGGACACCCTGGAGACCCAGTACTTC. Translating it yields CASSVVGDTLETQYF.

The rearrangement uses TRBV29-1 and TRBJ1-1; weak D call: TRBD1 (5 bases). V was trimmed by 3 bases and J by 1 base, leaving 15 bases between them. CDR3 length equals 15 residues. In germline, CDR1 is SQVTM, CDR2 ANQGSEA. The CDR3 nucleotides are TGCAGCGTTGAGGGGCTGGGGGGTAGGAACACTGAAGCTTTCTTT. It yields the protein CSVEGLGGRNTEAFF.

This clone was seen once. V is TRBV7-9 and J is TRBJ1-4; TRBD1 matches at 7 bases. Trimming cost V 0 bases and J 0 bases; bases outside gene matches: 4. This CDR3 is built from 17 residues. The germline V gene has CDR1 SEHNR and CDR2 FQNEAQ (reference sequence). The CDR3 sequence is CASSLATGRATNEKLFF. DNA for the CDR3: TGTGCCAGCAGCTTAGCGACAGGGCGAGCAACTAATGAAAAACTGTTTTTT.

The chain employs TRBV11-2 and TRBJ2-7; 7 nucleotides match TRBD1. J was trimmed by 1 base and V by 5 bases; bases with no gene match: 5. The CDR3 extends over 14 amino acids. Germline CDR1 SGHAT, CDR2 FQNNGV. The CDR3 nucleotides read TGTGCCAGCAGCCTCCGGACAGGATCCTACGAGCAGTACTTC. Translated, it gives CASSLRTGSYEQYF.

The chain is built from TRBV7-3 and TRBJ2-7, with TRBD1 matching 9 bases. This CDR3 has 14 residues. Germline CDR1 is SGHTA and CDR2 is FQGTGA. V gave up 2 bases and J gave up 4 bases; unmatched junction bases: 3. CDR3 loop: CASSLFDRGYEQYF. Here the CDR3 DNA reads TGTGCCAGCAGCTTATTCGACAGGGGGTACGAGCAGTACTTC.

This chain connects TRBV4-1 to TRBJ2-3, with 12 positions matching TRBD1. Unmatched junction bases numbered 20, after V lost 4 bases and J lost 6 bases. The CDR3 is 20 amino acids. Germline CDR1 is MGHRA and CDR2 is YSYEKL. The CDR3, as DNA: TGCGCCAGCAGCCTAATGGGGACAGGGGGCGTTCGGGGGGGTCGGGATACGCAGTATTTT. Translated, it gives CASSLMGTGGVRGGRDTQYF.

V gene TRBV4-1 combines with J gene TRBJ1-2; D possibly corresponds to TRBD1 (6 bases). CDR1 and CDR2 (germline): MGHRA, YSYEKL. CDR3 size: 15 residues. V lost 1 base, J lost 7 bases, and 16 bases lay in between. The DNA of the CDR3 is TGCGCCAGCAGCCAAGGGGCAGGGGTTATTAGTGGCTACACCTTC. This encodes CASSQGAGVISGYTF.

This chain links TRBV27 with TRBJ1-1; D is unresolved. CDR1 is MNHEY, CDR2 SMNVEV, per germline (reference sequence). V lost 6 bases, J lost 4 bases, and 12 bases lay in between. The CDR3 has 13 residues. The DNA of the CDR3 is TGTGCCAGCAGGGGCCTCAGTTCCACTGAAGCTTTCTTT. Amino acid sequence: CASRGLSSTEAFF.

DNA of the CDR3: TGTGCCAGCAGCTTGGGCGGGACCCAGGTTAGCAATCAGCCCCAGCATTTT. This translates into CASSLGGTQVSNQPQHF. The V gene is TRBV5-5, the J gene TRBJ1-5, with D possibly TRBD1 on 5 matching bases. Germline loops: CDR1 SGHKS, CDR2 YYEKEE (reference sequence). There are 17 residues in the CDR3. Trimming removed 0 bases from V and 0 bases from J, with 13 bases in between. The full variable domain, rest sourced from reference TRBV5-5 and TRBJ1-5, is DAGVTQSPTHLIKTRGQQVTLRCSPISGHKSVSWYQQVLGQGPQFIFQYYEKEERGRGNFPDRFSARQFPNYSSELNVNALLLGDSALYLCASSLGGTQVSNQPQHFGDGTRLSIL.

This CDR3 is CASSASAAGGSEQYF. CDR3 nucleotides: TGTGCCAGTAGTGCCTCAGCGGCGGGGGGGTCCGAGCAGTACTTC. The chain links TRBV19 to TRBJ2-7, with 9 positions matching TRBD2. The CDR3 runs 15 residues. Trimming removed 5 bases from V and 6 bases from J; junction bases left unmatched: 11. Germline V lookup: CDR1 LNHDA, CDR2 SQIVND (reference sequence). The variable domain in full, with the rest retrieved from reference TRBV19 and TRBJ2-7, is DGGITQSPKYLFRKEGQNVTLSCEQNLNHDAMYWYRQDPGQGLRLIYYSQIVNDFQKGDIAEGYSVSREKKESFPLTVTSAQKNPTAFYLCASSASAAGGSEQYFGPGTRLTVT.

Only a few counts were recorded for this clone. CDR3 coding DNA: TGTGCCAGCTCACCACGGCTAGCCGACAATGAGCAGTTCTTC. Amino acid sequence: CASSPRLADNEQFF. The rearrangement uses TRBV18 and TRBJ2-1; D is perhaps TRBD2 (5 bases). Trimming removed 1 base from V and 5 bases from J, with 9 bases in between. Germline-derived CDR1 and CDR2 are KGHSH and LQKENI. CDR3 length equals 14 residues.

With respect to this clone: The junction and the germline gene differ at one end; a read error may be behind it. This specimen includes other DNA sequences encoding the same CDR3. This chain uses TRBV9 with TRBJ2-3, with D possibly being TRBD2 (5 bases). This CDR3 has 16 residues. The germline V gene encodes CDR1 SGDLS and CDR2 YYNGEE. As DNA, the CDR3 is TGTGCCAGCAGTGTAGAGACTACCTTGAGCACAGATACGCAGTATTTT. Protein: CASSVETTLSTDTQYF.

The J gene is TRBJ2-7, the V gene TRBV7-9; TRBD1 matches 11 bases. This CDR3 has 15 residues. V was clipped by 4 bases and J by 6 bases; unmatched bases: 8. Germline loops: CDR1 SEHNR, CDR2 FQNEAQ (reference sequence). In DNA form, the CDR3 reads TGTGCCAGCAGCTCCCAGGGGACAGGGGGATTCGAGCAGTACTTC. This sequence encodes CASSSQGTGGFEQYF.

This chain links TRBV9 with TRBJ1-6; possible D gene TRBD1, 5 bases. There are 14 residues in the CDR3. V was trimmed by 1 base and J by 10 bases, leaving 12 bases between them. Germline V CDR1 and CDR2: SGDLS, YYNGEE. CDR3 region: CASSVQGGRSPLHF. For the CDR3, the DNA is TGTGCCAGCAGCGTACAGGGTGGTCGATCACCCCTCCACTTT.

A few counts support this clone. The J gene is TRBJ1-2, the V gene TRBV9; tentative D call: TRBD1 (5 bases). Germline V gene sequence: CDR1 SGDLS, CDR2 YYNGEE. This CDR3 comprises 15 residues. The ends were cut back, 0 bases at V and 8 bases at J, with 17 bases in the middle. DNA of the CDR3: TGTGCCAGCAGCGTAGATGGAGGGCAGGGACGGGGCTACACCTTC. Translating gives CASSVDGGQGRGYTF. The whole variable domain, filled in from reference TRBV9 and TRBJ1-2, reads DSGVTQTPKHLITATGQRVTLRCSPRSGDLSVYWYQQSLDQGLQFLIQYYNGEERAKGNILERFSAQQFPDLHSELNLSSLELGDSALYFCASSVDGGQGRGYTFGSGTRLTVV.

The V gene is TRBV7-2, the J gene TRBJ1-2, with 8 bases identical to TRBD1. Trimming at V came to 3 bases and at J to 7 bases, leaving 16 bases not matched to a gene. This CDR3 contains 17 residues. Per the germline V gene, CDR1 is SGHTA and CDR2 is FQGNSA. CDR3 sequence: CASSFLGGGTGGAGYTF. Here the CDR3 DNA reads TGTGCCAGCAGCTTTCTTGGGGGCGGAACAGGGGGGGCTGGCTACACCTTC.

The chain uses TRBV6-6 and TRBJ2-2, with 7 bases identical to TRBD1. This CDR3 contains 16 residues. The germline CDR1 and CDR2 sequences are MNHNY and SVGAGI (reference sequence). V was clipped by 0 bases and J by 5 bases; unmatched bases: 6. CDR3: CASSYSQGRRTGELFF. DNA of the CDR3: TGTGCCAGCAGTTACTCACAGGGGAGAAGGACCGGGGAGCTGTTTTTT.

This chain links TRBV21-1 with TRBJ2-3; the table's D call TRBD2 went unverified against the DNA. TRBV21-1 is a pseudogene locus. The CDR3 length is 20 residues. CDR3 bases: TGTGCCAGCAGCAAGTTAGTTCGGACTAGCGGGGGGGAAAAGACAGATACGCAGTATTTT. It specifies CASSKLVRTSGGEKTDTQYF.